This TCR beta chain appears in the sequencing data of a study of early T cells in non-severe SARS-CoV-2 infection. As for the study in general: Sequenced bulk RNA came from whole blood that was unsorted, and chains were unpaired.

This clonotype showed up many times. Its specificity is not known. Separate cDNA molecules each had unique molecular identifiers attached to them. TCRdb itself ran the 5' RACE reads through MiXCR, one entry per CDR3 protein. The table has 80,000 or so distinct CDR3 sequences, more than 12% seen once. The study's findings and limits: A preference for anti-spike CD8 responses marked VDJdb matching, which missed private and CD4 specificities.

The V gene's germline CDR1 is SGDLS and CDR2 YYNGEE. V was pared by 1 base and J by 10 bases, with 12 bases between. The CDR3 spans 14 residues. The clonotype comes from an adult who was a healthcare worker with PCR-confirmed SARS-CoV-2 infection or an uninfected control (not recorded which). Sequenced: whole blood. V and J are TRBV9 and TRBJ1-6, with a tentative D call TRBD1 (5 bases). In DNA, the CDR3 is TGTGCCAGCAGCGTACAGGGTGGCGGCTCACCCCTCCACTTT. It specifies CASSVQGGGSPLHF.